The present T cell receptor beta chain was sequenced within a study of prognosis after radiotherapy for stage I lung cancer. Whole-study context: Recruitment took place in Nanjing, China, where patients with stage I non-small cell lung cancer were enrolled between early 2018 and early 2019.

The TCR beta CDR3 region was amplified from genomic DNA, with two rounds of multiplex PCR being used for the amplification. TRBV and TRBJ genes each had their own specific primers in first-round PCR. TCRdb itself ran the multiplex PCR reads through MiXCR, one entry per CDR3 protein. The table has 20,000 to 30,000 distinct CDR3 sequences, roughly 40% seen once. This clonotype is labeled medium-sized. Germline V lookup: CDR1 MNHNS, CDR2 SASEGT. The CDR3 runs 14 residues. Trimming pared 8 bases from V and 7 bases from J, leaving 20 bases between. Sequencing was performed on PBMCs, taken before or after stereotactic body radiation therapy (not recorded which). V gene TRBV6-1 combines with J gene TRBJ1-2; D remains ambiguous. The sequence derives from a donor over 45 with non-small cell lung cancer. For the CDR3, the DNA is TGTGCCAGCCGCAACCCGCGCAATCTGTTTGGCTACACCTTC. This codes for CASRNPRNLFGYTF.